Each of the 16 T cell receptor beta chains below was sequenced from the same sample in a study of blood T cell repertoires in COVID-19. The method was immunoSEQ multiplex PCR; TCRdb's version includes in-frame clones alone and lacks a portion of them. In the table there are fewer than 200,000 clones, roughly nine tenths of which are singletons. Source material: peripheral blood. Receptors originate from a man between 65 and 85 years old with active or convalescent COVID-19.

The J gene is TRBJ2-2, the V gene TRBV7-2; the D gene is possibly TRBD2 (6 bases). CDR1 SGHTA and CDR2 FQGNSA come from the germline V gene. Trimming cost V 5 bases and J 0 bases, with 16 bases left between them. The CDR3 is made up of 17 amino acids. CDR3 sequence reads: CASSPGLAFANTGELFF. CDR3 DNA: TGTGCCAGCAGCCCGGGACTCGCGTTCGCGAACACCGGGGAGCTGTTTTTT.

The J gene is TRBJ1-2, the V gene TRBV6-2 or TRBV6-3; D gene unclear. CDR3 length: 12 residues. Trimming pared 6 bases from V and 8 bases from J, leaving 13 bases between. Per the germline V gene, CDR1 is MNHEY and CDR2 is SVGEGT. The CDR3 region is CASSPRGRGYTF. The CDR3 nucleotides read TGTGCCAGCAGCCCACGCGGAAGGGGCTACACCTTC.

The chain has TRBV28 and TRBJ2-7; TRBD1 aligns across 7 bases. V lost 7 bases, J lost 3 bases, and 9 bases stayed unmatched. Per the germline V gene, CDR1 is MDHEN and CDR2 is SYDVKM. There are 14 residues in the CDR3. The CDR3 sequence is CASTDGTAYYEQYF. The DNA of the CDR3 is TGTGCCAGCACCGACGGGACAGCGTACTACGAGCAGTACTTC.

This clone is classed as medium-sized. The chain recombines TRBV30 with TRBJ1-5; the D is unclear. CDR1 is GTSNPN, CDR2 SVGIG, per germline (reference sequence). Trimming pared 2 bases from V and 0 bases from J, leaving 8 bases between. The CDR3 extends over 14 amino acids. CDR3 sequence reads: CAWSLPDSNQPQHF. The CDR3 DNA is TGTGCCTGGAGTCTCCCAGATAGCAATCAGCCCCAGCATTTT.

The chain has TRBV28 and TRBJ2-2, with D hard to call. V lost 6 bases, J lost 3 bases, and 14 bases lay in between. This CDR3 is 15 amino acids long. Germline-derived CDR1 and CDR2 are MDHEN and SYDVKM. As DNA, the CDR3 is TGTGCCAGCAGAATGGAGACTCTTTACACCGGGGAGCTGTTTTTT. Its translation: CASRMETLYTGELFF.

CDR3 DNA: TGTGCCAGCAGCCCCCTCGTGACAGGGACCTACGAGCAGTACTTC. Translation: CASSPLVTGTYEQYF. This chain links TRBV9 with TRBJ2-7; TRBD1 aligns across 7 bases. There are 15 residues in the CDR3. V shed 4 bases and J 2 bases; nucleotides not matched to a gene: 9. The V gene's germline CDR1 is SGDLS and CDR2 YYNGEE.

The chain joins TRBV5-4 to TRBJ1-1, with TRBD1 as a possible D gene (6 bases). The V gene's germline CDR1 is SGHNT and CDR2 YYREEE (reference sequence). The CDR3 loop spans 14 amino acids. Trimming took 4 bases from V and 4 from J, leaving 14 bases between them. The CDR3 bases are TGTGCCAGCAGCGTTGTACAGGGATCCACTGAAGCTTTCTTT. Protein product: CASSVVQGSTEAFF.

The V and J genes are TRBV11-2 and TRBJ1-2; TRBD1 aligns across 11 bases. V lost 5 bases and J lost 4; bases outside the gene matches: 3. The germline V gene has CDR1 SGHAT and CDR2 FQNNGV. CDR3 length equals 14 residues. This CDR3 reads CASSRTGGTYGYTF. As DNA, the CDR3 is TGTGCCAGCAGCAGGACAGGGGGCACCTATGGCTACACCTTC.

This clone was found a few times. The chain links TRBV19 to TRBJ2-3, with 9 bases matching TRBD1. The V segment lost 5 bases and the J segment 4 bases; nucleotides outside the gene matches: 4. Germline lookup yields CDR1 LNHDA and CDR2 SQIVND (reference sequence). The CDR3 loop spans 14 amino acids. The CDR3, as DNA: TGTGCCAGTAGTCGGGACAGGGCGGCAGATACGCAGTATTTT. Translation gives CASSRDRAADTQYF.

The V call is TRBV3-1 (or the pseudogene TRBV3-2), the J call TRBJ2-5; D unresolved. The CDR3 length is 12 residues. Trimming took off 1 base at V and 4 bases at J, with 4 bases between the two ends. Germline CDR1 is LGHDT and CDR2 is YNNKEL (reference sequence). The CDR3 DNA reads as TGTGCCAGCAGCCAAGGAGGAGAGACCCAGTACTTC. This translates into CASSQGGETQYF.

The chain joins TRBV29-1 to TRBJ1-1; D call uncertain. The CDR3 sequence is 14 residues long. From germline, CDR1 is SQVTM and CDR2 ANQGSEA. The V end lost 1 base, the J end lost 0 bases, and 9 bases lay between the germline ends. In DNA form, the CDR3 reads TGCAGCGTTGAAGGGCCACCCGTGAACACTGAAGCTTTCTTT. This gives the protein CSVEGPPVNTEAFF.

The rearrangement joins TRBV19 to TRBJ1-1, with TRBD1 as a possible D gene (5 bases). Per germline, CDR1 LNHDA and CDR2 SQIVND (reference sequence). V was shortened by 8 bases and J by 3 bases, with 22 bases between the two germline ends. The CDR3 loop spans 16 amino acids. The CDR3 bases are TGTGCCAGTTGGGGGGTGGCCTCGAAAGCCTACACTGAAGCTTTCTTT. Translating it yields CASWGVASKAYTEAFF.

V is TRBV30 and J is TRBJ1-4, with unresolved D. This CDR3 contains 16 residues. The V gene's germline CDR1 is GTSNPN and CDR2 SVGIG (reference sequence). V lost 3 bases and J lost 3, with 17 bases in between. CDR3 bases: TGTGCCTGGAGCCCTCCCCCCGGGATTGCTAATGAAAAACTGTTTTTT. Translating gives CAWSPPPGIANEKLFF.

This chain uses TRBV19 with TRBJ2-3; D not certain. This CDR3 has 13 amino acids. Trimming pared 3 bases from V and 5 bases from J, leaving 9 bases between. Germline V CDR1 and CDR2: LNHDA, SQIVND (reference sequence). CDR3 DNA: TGTGCCAGTAGTATCCAGAAAATAGATACGCAGTATTTT. This translates into CASSIQKIDTQYF.

V usage is TRBV19 and J usage is TRBJ2-5, with D possibly matching TRBD2 (5 bases). This CDR3 spans 16 amino acids. V shed 4 bases and J shed 0 bases, with 15 bases lying between them. Germline CDR1 LNHDA, CDR2 SQIVND (reference sequence). CDR3 in amino acids: CASSKTGSSYQETQYF. In DNA, the CDR3 is TGTGCCAGTAGTAAAACGGGATCGTCGTACCAAGAGACCCAGTACTTC.

This chain links TRBV11-2 with TRBJ2-5, with D possibly matching TRBD2 (6 bases). Trimming cost V 5 bases and J 5 bases, with 15 bases left between them. The CDR3 is 14 amino acids. Germline V gene data show CDR1 as SGHAT and CDR2 as FQNNGV. The CDR3 sequence is CASSRRRDRETQYF. Written as DNA, the CDR3 is TGTGCCAGCAGCCGGCGGCGGGATCGGGAGACCCAGTACTTC.